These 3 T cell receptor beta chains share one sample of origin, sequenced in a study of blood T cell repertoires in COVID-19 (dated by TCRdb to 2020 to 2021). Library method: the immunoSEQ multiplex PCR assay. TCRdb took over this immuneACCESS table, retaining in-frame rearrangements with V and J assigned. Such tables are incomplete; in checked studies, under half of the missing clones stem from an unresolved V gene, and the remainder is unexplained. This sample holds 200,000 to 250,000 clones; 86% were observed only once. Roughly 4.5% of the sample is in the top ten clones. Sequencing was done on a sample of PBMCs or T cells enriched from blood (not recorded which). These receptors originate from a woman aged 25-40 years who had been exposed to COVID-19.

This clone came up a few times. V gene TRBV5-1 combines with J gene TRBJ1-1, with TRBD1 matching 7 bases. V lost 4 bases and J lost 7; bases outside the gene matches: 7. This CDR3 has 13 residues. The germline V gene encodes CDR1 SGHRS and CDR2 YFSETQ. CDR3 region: CASSEINRGEAFF. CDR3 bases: TGCGCCAGCAGCGAGATAAACAGGGGTGAAGCTTTCTTT.

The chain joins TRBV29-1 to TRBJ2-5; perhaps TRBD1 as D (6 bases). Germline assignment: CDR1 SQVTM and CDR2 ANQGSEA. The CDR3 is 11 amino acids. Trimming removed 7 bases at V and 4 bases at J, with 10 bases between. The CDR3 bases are TGCAGCGCCCGCAGGGGAGAGACCCAGTACTTC. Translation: CSARRGETQYF.

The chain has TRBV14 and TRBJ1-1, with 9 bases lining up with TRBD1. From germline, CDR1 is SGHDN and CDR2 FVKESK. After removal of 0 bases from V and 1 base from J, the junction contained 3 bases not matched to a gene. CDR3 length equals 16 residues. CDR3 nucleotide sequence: TGTGCCAGCAGCCAAGATCTGGGACAGGGGAACACTGAAGCTTTCTTT. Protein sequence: CASSQDLGQGNTEAFF.